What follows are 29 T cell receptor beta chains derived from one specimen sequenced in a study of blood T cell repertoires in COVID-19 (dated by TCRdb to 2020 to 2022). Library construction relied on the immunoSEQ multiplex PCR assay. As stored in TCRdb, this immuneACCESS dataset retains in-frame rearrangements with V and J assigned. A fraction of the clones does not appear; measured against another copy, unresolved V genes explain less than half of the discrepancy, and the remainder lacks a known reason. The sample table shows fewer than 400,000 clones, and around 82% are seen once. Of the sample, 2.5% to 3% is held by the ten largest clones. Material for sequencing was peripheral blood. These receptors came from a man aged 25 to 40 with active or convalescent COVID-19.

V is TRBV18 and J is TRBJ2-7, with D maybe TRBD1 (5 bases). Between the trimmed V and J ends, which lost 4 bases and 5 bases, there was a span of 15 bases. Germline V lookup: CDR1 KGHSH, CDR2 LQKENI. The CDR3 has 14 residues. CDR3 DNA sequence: TGTGCCAGCTCACTTGCAGGGTGGTTGGACGAGCAGTACTTC. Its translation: CASSLAGWLDEQYF.

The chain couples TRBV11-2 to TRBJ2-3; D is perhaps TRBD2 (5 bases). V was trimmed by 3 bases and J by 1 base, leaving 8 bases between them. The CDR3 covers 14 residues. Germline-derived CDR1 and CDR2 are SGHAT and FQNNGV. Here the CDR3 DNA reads TGTGCCAGCAGCTTGGATAGCGGCACAGATACGCAGTATTTT. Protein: CASSLDSGTDTQYF.

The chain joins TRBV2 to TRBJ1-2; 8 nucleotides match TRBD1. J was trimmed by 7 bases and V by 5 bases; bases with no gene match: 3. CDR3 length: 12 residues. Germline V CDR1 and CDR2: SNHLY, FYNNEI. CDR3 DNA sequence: TGTGCCAGCAGTCAAGACAGGGGTGGCTACACCTTC. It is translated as CASSQDRGGYTF. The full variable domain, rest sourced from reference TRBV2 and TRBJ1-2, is EPEVTQTPSHQVTQMGQEVILRCVPISNHLYFYWYRQILGQKVEFLVSFYNNEISEKSEIFDDQFSVERPDGSNFTLKIRSTKLEDSAMYFCASSQDRGGYTFGSGTRLTVV.

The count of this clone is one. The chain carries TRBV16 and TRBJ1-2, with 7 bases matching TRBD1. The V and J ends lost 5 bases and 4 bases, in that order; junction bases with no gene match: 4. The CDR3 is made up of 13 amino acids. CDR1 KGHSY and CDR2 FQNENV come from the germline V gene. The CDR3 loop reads CASSYRDSYGYTF. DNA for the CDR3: TGTGCCAGCAGCTACCGGGACAGCTATGGCTACACCTTC.

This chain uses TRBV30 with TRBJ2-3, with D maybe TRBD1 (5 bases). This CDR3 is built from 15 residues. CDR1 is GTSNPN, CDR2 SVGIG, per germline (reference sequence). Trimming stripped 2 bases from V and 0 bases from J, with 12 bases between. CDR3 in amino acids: CAWSKTVTSTDTQYF. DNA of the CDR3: TGTGCCTGGAGTAAGACAGTTACTAGCACAGATACGCAGTATTTT.

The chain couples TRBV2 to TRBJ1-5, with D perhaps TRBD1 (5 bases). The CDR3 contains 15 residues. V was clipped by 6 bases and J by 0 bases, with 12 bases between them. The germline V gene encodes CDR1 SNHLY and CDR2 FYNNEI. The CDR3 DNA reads TGTGCCAGCAGCCGACAGCTTCTTAGCAATCAGCCCCAGCATTTT. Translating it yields CASSRQLLSNQPQHF.

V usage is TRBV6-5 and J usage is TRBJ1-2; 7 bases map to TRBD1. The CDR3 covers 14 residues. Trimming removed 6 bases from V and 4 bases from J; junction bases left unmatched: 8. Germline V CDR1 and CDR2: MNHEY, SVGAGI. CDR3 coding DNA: TGTGCCAGCAGGCCCGACAGGGAATTCTATGGCTACACCTTC. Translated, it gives CASRPDREFYGYTF.

This chain's CDR3 is CASSTRTGETEAFF. In DNA, the CDR3 is TGTGCCAGCAGCACCCGGACAGGGGAAACTGAAGCTTTCTTT. The chain couples TRBV9 to TRBJ1-1, with 9 bases that match TRBD1. This CDR3 is 14 amino acids long. Germline V gene lookup returns CDR1 SGDLS and CDR2 YYNGEE. With 4 bases clipped from V and 5 bases from J, the junction kept 6 bases outside the gene matches.

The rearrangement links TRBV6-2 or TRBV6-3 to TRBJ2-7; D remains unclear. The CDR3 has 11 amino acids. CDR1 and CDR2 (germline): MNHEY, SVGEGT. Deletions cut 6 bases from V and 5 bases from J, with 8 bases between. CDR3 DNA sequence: TGTGCCAGCAGCTATTCCGACGAGCAGTACTTC. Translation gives CASSYSDEQYF.

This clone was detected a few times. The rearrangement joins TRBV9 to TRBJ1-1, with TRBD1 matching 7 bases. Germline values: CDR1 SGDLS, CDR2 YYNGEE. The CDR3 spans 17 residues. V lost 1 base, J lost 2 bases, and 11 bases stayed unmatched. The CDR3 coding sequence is TGTGCCAGCAGCGTAAGCGACAGGGAAGGTAGAAACACTGAAGCTTTCTTT. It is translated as CASSVSDREGRNTEAFF.

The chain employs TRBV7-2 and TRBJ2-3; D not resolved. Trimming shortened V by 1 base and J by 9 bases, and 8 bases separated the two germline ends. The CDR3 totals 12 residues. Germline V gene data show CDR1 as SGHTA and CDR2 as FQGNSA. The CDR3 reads CASSLDISTQYF. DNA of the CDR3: TGTGCCAGCAGCTTAGATATTTCCACGCAGTATTTT.

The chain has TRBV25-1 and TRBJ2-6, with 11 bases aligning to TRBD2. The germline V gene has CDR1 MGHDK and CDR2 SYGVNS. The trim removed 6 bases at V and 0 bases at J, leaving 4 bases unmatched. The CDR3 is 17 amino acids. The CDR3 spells CASSGLAGGSGANVLTF. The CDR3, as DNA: TGTGCCAGCAGCGGTCTAGCGGGAGGCTCTGGGGCCAACGTCCTGACTTTC.

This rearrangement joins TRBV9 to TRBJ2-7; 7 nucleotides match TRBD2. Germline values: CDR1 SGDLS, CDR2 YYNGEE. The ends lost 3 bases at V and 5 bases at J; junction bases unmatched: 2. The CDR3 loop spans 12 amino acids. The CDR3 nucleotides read TGTGCCAGCAGCGCCACTAGCGACGAGCAGTACTTC. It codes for CASSATSDEQYF.

The CDR3 nucleotides are TGTGCCAGCAGGGGCGGACAGGCGGAAGGCTACACCTTC. It yields the protein CASRGGQAEGYTF. The chain employs TRBV11-3 and TRBJ1-2; 7 bases line up with TRBD1. Trimming at V came to 6 bases and at J to 8 bases, leaving 9 bases not matched to a gene. Germline V gives CDR1 SGHNT, CDR2 YENEEA. The CDR3 extends over 13 amino acids.

The CDR3 is CASSEAAGTGGTEAFF. The CDR3 nucleotides are TGTGCCAGCAGTGAAGCGGCCGGGACAGGGGGCACTGAAGCTTTCTTT. The V gene is TRBV6-1, the J gene TRBJ1-1; 11 bases align to TRBD1. The CDR3 runs 16 residues. Per germline, CDR1 MNHNS and CDR2 SASEGT. With 0 bases clipped from V and 4 bases from J, the junction kept 4 bases outside the gene matches.

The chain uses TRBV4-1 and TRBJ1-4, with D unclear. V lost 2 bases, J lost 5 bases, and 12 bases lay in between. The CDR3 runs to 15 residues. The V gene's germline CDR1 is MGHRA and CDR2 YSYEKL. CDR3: CASSQMSRKNEKLFF. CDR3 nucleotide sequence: TGCGCCAGCAGCCAAATGTCTAGGAAAAATGAAAAACTGTTTTTT.

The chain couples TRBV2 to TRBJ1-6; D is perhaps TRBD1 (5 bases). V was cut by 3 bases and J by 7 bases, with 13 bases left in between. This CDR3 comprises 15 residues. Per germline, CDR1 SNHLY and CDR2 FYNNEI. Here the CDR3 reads CASSETEHQNSPLHF. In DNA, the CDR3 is TGTGCCAGCAGTGAGACAGAACATCAGAATTCACCCCTCCACTTT.

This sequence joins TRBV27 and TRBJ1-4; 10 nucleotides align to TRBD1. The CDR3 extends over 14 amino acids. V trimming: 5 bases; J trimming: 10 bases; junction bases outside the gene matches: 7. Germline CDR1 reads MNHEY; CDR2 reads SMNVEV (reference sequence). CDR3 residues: CASSPDRGRRKLFF. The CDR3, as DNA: TGTGCCAGCAGTCCCGACAGGGGGCGCAGAAAACTGTTTTTT. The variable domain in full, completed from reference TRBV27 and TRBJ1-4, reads EAQVTQNPRYLITVTGKKLTVTCSQNMNHEYMSWYRQDPGLGLRQIYYSMNVEVTDKGDVPEGYKVSRKEKRNFPLILESPSPNQTSLYFCASSPDRGRRKLFFGSGTQLSVL.

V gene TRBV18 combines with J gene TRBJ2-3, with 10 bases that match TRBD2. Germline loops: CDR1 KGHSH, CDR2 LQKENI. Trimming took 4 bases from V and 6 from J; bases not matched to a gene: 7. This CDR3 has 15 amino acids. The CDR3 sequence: CASSQSSGGPDTQYF. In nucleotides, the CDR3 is TGTGCCAGCTCACAAAGTAGCGGGGGGCCCGATACGCAGTATTTT.

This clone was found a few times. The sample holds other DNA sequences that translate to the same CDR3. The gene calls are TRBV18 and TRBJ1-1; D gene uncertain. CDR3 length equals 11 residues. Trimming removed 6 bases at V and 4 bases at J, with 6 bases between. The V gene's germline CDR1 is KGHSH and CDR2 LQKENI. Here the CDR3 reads CASSPGTEAFF. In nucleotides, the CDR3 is TGTGCCAGCTCCCCCGGCACTGAAGCTTTCTTT.

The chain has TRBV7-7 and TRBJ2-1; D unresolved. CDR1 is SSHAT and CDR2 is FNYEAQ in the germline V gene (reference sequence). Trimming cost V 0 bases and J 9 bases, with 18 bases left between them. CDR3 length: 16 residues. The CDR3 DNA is TGTGCCAGCAGCTTAGCGCGAACTTCGACTGGTGGTGAGCAGTTCTTC. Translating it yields CASSLARTSTGGEQFF.

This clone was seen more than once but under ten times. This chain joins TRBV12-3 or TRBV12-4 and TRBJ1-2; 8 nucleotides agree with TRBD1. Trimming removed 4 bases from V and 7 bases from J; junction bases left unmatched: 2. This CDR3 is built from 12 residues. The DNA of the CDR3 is TGTGCCAGCAGTTCAGGGGGCGCTGGCTACACCTTC. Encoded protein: CASSSGGAGYTF.

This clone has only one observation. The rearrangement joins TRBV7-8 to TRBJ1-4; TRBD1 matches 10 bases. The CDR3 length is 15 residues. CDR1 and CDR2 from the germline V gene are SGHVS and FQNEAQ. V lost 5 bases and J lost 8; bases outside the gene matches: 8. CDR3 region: CASSPLDRGWEKLFF. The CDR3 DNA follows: TGTGCCAGCAGCCCCCTGGACAGGGGGTGGGAAAAACTGTTTTTT.

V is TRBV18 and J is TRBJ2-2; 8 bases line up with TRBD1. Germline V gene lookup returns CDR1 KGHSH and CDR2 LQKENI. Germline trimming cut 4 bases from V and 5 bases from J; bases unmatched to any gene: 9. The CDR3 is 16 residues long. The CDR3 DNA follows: TGTGCCAGCTCACTTGACCAGGGGGCAGGAACCGGGGAGCTGTTTTTT. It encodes CASSLDQGAGTGELFF.

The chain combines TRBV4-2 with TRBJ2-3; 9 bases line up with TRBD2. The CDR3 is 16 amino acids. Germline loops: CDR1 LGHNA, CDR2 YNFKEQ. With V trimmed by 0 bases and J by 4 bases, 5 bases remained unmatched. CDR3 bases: TGTGCCAGCAGCCAAGACATTAGCGGGGGTGCAGATACGCAGTATTTT. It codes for CASSQDISGGADTQYF.

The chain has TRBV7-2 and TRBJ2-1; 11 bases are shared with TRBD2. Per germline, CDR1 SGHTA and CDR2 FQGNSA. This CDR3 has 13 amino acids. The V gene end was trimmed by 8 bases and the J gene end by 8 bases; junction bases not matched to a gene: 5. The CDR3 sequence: CASLLAGEDEQFF. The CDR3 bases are TGTGCCAGCTTACTAGCGGGAGAGGATGAGCAGTTCTTC.

CDR3 region: CASSSTGSSYEQYF. CDR3 coding DNA: TGTGCCAGCAGCTCTACAGGGAGTTCGTACGAGCAGTACTTC. The chain links TRBV5-6 to TRBJ2-7; possible D gene TRBD1, 6 bases. V shed 3 bases and J shed 4 bases, with 14 bases lying between them. The CDR3 extends over 14 amino acids. Germline values: CDR1 SGHDT, CDR2 YYEEEE.

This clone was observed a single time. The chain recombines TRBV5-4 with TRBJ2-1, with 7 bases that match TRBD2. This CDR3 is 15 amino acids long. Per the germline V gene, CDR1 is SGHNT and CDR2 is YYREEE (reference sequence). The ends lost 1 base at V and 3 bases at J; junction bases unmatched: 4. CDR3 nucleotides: TGTGCCAGCAGCTTGAAGGCTAGCGGCTACAATGAGCAGTTCTTC. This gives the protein CASSLKASGYNEQFF. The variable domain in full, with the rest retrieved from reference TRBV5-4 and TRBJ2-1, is ETGVTQSPTHLIKTRGQQVTLRCSSQSGHNTVSWYQQALGQGPQFIFQYYREEENGRGNFPPRFSGLQFPNYSSELNVNALELDDSALYLCASSLKASGYNEQFFGPGTRLTVL.

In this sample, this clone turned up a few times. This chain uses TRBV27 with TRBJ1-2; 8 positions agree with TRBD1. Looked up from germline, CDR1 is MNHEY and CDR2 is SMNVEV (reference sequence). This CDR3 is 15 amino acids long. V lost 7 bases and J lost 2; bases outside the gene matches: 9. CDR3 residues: CASKWQGASNYGYTF. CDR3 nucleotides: TGTGCCAGCAAGTGGCAGGGGGCATCAAACTATGGCTACACCTTC.